The source of this T cell receptor beta chain is a study of monozygotic twins with inflammatory bowel disease. TCRdb re-called the 5' RACE reads and gives one entry per CDR3 protein, without DNA. The ten top clones account for around 1.5%, within a sample of around 190,000 distinct CDR3 sequences. Every single donor had an approximately 2.5 ml blood sample drawn. Germline loops: CDR1 DFQATT, CDR2 SNEGSKA (reference sequence). This CDR3 is 16 amino acids long. This clonotype originated in a human donor with ulcerative colitis or Crohn's disease, or a healthy co-twin of an affected twin (not recorded which). Sequenced: blood. The gene calls are TRBV20-1 and TRBJ2-3; TCRdb's D call of TRBD2 is untestable without DNA. Here the CDR3 reads CSASARTSGGPDTQYF.